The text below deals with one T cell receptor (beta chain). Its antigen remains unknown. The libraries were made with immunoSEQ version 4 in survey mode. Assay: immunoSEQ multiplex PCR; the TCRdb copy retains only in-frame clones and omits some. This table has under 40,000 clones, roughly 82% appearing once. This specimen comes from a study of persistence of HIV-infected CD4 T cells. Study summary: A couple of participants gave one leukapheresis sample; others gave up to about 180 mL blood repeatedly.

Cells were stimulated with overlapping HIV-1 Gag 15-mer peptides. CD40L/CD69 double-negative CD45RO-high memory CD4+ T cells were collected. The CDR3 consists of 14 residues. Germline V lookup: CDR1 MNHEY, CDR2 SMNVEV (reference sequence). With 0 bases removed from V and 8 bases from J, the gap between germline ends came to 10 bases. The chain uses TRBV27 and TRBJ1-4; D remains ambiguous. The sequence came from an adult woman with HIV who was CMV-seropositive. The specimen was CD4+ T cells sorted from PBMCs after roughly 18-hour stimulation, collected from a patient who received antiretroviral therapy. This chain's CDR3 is CASSLSTVREKLFF. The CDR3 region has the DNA TGTGCCAGCAGTTTATCCACAGTGCGAGAAAAACTGTTTTTT.